The rows below give T cell receptor beta chains drawn from one sample of a study of OX40 agonist ivuxolimab in advanced cancers. Clones were sequenced by immunoSEQ multiplex PCR, and TCRdb holds only the in-frame ones, with some missing. The table records around 70,000 clones, around 86% of them present only once. Source: CD4+ or CD8+ T cells sorted from blood, taken in a trial of the OX40 agonist ivuxolimab. Source of these receptors: an adult with an advanced solid tumor such as melanoma, head and neck, liver or kidney cancer. The CDR3 runs from the conserved cysteine through the conserved F or W. The D gene is left open where the match is weak. Where a row states a size, it is once, few, many or the class of an expanded clone; other rows omit it.

abundance	v_gene	d_gene	j_gene	CDR3nt	CDR3aa
NA	TRBV18	NA	TRBJ2-7	TGTGCCAGCTCACCACCGTGGGGAGCCTACGAGCAGTACTTC	CASSPPWGAYEQYF
few	TRBV10-3	NA	TRBJ2-5	TGTGCCATAGGTCCGGAAGAGACCCAGTACTTC	CAIGPEETQYF
once	TRBV7-2	NA	TRBJ1-1	TGTGCCAGCAGCTTGCGGACGAACACTGAAGCTTTCTTT	CASSLRTNTEAFF
NA	TRBV5-4	TRBD1	TRBJ2-2	TGTGCCAGCAGCTCTGCACGGGACAGGCGAAACACCGGGGAGCTGTTTTTT	CASSSARDRRNTGELFF
NA	TRBV19	TRBD1	TRBJ1-1	TGTGCCAGTAGTATCGGAGGGACAGGAATGAACACTGAAGCTTTCTTT	CASSIGGTGMNTEAFF
NA	TRBV7-9	NA	TRBJ2-7	TGTGCCAGCAGCCGGCGGCAGGAGGCCGGAGAGCAGTACTTC	CASSRRQEAGEQYF
NA	TRBV19	NA	TRBJ1-5	TGTGCCAGTAGTATTATTATGAGCAGGGCCCATCAGCCCCAGCATTTT	CASSIIMSRAHQPQHF
NA	TRBV6-1	TRBD1	TRBJ1-1	TGTGCCAGCAGAAGAGGACAGGTAAACACTGAAGCTTTCTTT	CASRRGQVNTEAFF
NA	TRBV5-1	TRBD1	TRBJ2-5	TGCGCCAGCAGCTCCGGGACAGGCCAAGAGACCCAGTACTTC	CASSSGTGQETQYF
NA	TRBV15	NA	TRBJ2-3	TGTGCCACCAGCAGAGATCAAGACAAGACAGATACGCAGTATTTT	CATSRDQDKTDTQYF
NA	TRBV10-3	TRBD2	TRBJ2-1	TGTGCCATCACCGGACTAGCGGGACCCTCCCATGAGCAGTTCTTC	CAITGLAGPSHEQFF
once	TRBV11-2	TRBD1	TRBJ2-7	TGTGCCAGCAGCTTCTTCGGGACAGGGATCTCCTACGAGCAGTACTTC	CASSFFGTGISYEQYF
NA	TRBV12-1	NA	TRBJ1-1	TGTGCCAGCAGCCCCAGCAGGGGAGGATGGACTGAAGCTTTCTTT	CASSPSRGGWTEAFF
NA	TRBV5-1	NA	TRBJ2-7	TGCGCCAGCAGCCCCCAGCCGGACATCTCCTACGAGCAGTACTTC	CASSPQPDISYEQYF
NA	TRBV25-1	NA	TRBJ1-6	TGTGCCAGCAGTGGGGAAGGAAGCTCCTATAATTCACCCCTCCACTTT	CASSGEGSSYNSPLHF
NA	TRBV18	NA	TRBJ2-5	TGTGCCAGCTCACCCGGACGGCAAGAGACCCAGTACTTC	CASSPGRQETQYF
NA	TRBV20-1	TRBD2	TRBJ2-3	TGCAGTGCTTCCTTAGCGGGAGTGGGGTATTTT	CSASLAGVGYF
NA	TRBV19	NA	TRBJ1-5	TGTGCCAGTAGTATAGGAGGGTTTTATAGCAATCAGCCCCAGCATTTT	CASSIGGFYSNQPQHF
NA	TRBV5-1	NA	TRBJ1-1	TGCGCCAGCAGCCCGACACCTACAGGGAGGGGGAACACTGAAGCTTTCTTT	CASSPTPTGRGNTEAFF
NA	TRBV6-6	NA	TRBJ1-1	TGTGCCAGCAGTTTAGCCCGTTTTAACACTGAAGCTTTCTTT	CASSLARFNTEAFF
NA	TRBV29-1	NA	TRBJ1-2	TGCAGCGTTGGGTCAGGACTTGGCTACACCTTC	CSVGSGLGYTF
NA	TRBV7-9	NA	TRBJ1-2	TGTGCCAGCAGCTTAGAAGCAGGGGCCCATGGCTACACCTTC	CASSLEAGAHGYTF
NA	TRBV10-3	NA	TRBJ2-4	TGTGCCATCAGTGAGTCGGGGGGCCGCCAGGACATTCAGTACTTC	CAISESGGRQDIQYF
NA	TRBV6-1	TRBD1	TRBJ1-2	TGTGCCAGCAGTGAGGGACAGCGTCCGGCATATGGCTACACCTTC	CASSEGQRPAYGYTF
NA	TRBV4-3	NA	TRBJ2-7	TGCGCCAGCAGCCAAGATGTGCTTCTGAGCTCCTACGAGCAGTACTTC	CASSQDVLLSSYEQYF
once	TRBV10-3	TRBD1	TRBJ1-5	TGTGCCATCGGACAATCAGGGGGAGGCGGCAATCAGCCCCAGCATTTT	CAIGQSGGGGNQPQHF
NA	TRBV28	NA	TRBJ1-1	TGTGCCAGCCTTACGGGGGGCACTGAAGCTTTCTTT	CASLTGGTEAFF
NA	TRBV6-1	TRBD1	TRBJ2-7	TGTGCCAGCAGTGAAGCGACAGGGGGCATTGGTGGGCAGTACTTC	CASSEATGGIGGQYF
NA	TRBV29-1	NA	TRBJ2-2	TGCAGCGTTCGGGAATTGAGGGACACCGGGGAGCTGTTTTTT	CSVRELRDTGELFF
NA	TRBV4-1	NA	TRBJ2-2	TGCGCCAGCAGCCCTAGGGGGGAGACCGGGGAGCTGTTTTTT	CASSPRGETGELFF
NA	TRBV29-1	NA	TRBJ2-7	TGCAGCGCCGAAGCGAGGGGACGCGAGCAGTACTTC	CSAEARGREQYF
NA	TRBV9	NA	TRBJ2-5	TGTGCCAGCAGCGTACAGGAAGAGACCCAGTACTTC	CASSVQEETQYF
once	TRBV30	NA	TRBJ1-1	TGTGCCTGGAGTCTCCTCTTCCCTAATGAAGCTTTCTTT	CAWSLLFPNEAFF
NA	TRBV4-3	TRBD1	TRBJ1-6	TGCGCCAGCAGCCCCGGACAGGGAGTCCCACCCCTCCACTTT	CASSPGQGVPPLHF
NA	TRBV19	NA	TRBJ2-3	TGTGCCAGTAGTATAGGGCCAACCAGAGACACAGATACGCAGTATTTT	CASSIGPTRDTDTQYF
NA	TRBV6-6	NA	TRBJ1-4	TGTGCCAGCGTCCGACGCCAGGATGAAAAACTGTTTTTT	CASVRRQDEKLFF
NA	TRBV5-1	NA	TRBJ1-4	TGCGCCAGCAGCACGGGACCGCCTGCAACTAATGAAAAACTGTTTTTT	CASSTGPPATNEKLFF